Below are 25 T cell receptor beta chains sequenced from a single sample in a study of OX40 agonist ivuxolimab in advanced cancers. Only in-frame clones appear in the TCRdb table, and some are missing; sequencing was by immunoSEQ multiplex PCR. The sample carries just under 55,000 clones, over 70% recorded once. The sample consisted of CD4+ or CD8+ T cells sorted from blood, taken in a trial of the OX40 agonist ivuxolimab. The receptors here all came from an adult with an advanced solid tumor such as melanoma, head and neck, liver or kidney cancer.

CDR3 DNA: TGCGCCAGCAGCCAAGGACAGGGAACACCCCTCCACTTT. Translation gives CASSQGQGTPLHF. The genes are TRBV4-3 and TRBJ1-6, with 7 nucleotides matching TRBD1. CDR1 is LGHNA and CDR2 is YSLEER in the germline V gene. Unmatched junction bases numbered 2, after V lost 1 base and J lost 11 bases. The CDR3 extends over 13 amino acids.

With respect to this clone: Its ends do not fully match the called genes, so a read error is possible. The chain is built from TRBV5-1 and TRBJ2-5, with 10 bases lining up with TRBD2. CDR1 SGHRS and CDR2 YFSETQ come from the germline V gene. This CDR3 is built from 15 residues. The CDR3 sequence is CASSLVAGGRETQYF. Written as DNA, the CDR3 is TGTGCCAGCAGCTTGGTAGCGGGAGGCAGGGAGACCCAGTACTTC. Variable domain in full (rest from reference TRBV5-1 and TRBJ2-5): KAGVTQTPRYLIKTRGQQVTLSCSPISGHRSVSWYQQTPGQGLQFLFEYFSETQRNKGNFPGRFSGRQFSNSRSEMNVSTLELGDSALYLCASSLVAGGRETQYFGPGTRLLVL.

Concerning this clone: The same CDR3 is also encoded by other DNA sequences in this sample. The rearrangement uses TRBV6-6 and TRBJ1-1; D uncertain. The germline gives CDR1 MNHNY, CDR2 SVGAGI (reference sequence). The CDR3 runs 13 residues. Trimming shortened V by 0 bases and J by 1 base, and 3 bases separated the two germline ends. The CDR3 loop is CASSYSKNTEAFF. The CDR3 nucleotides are TGTGCCAGCAGTTACTCGAAGAACACTGAAGCTTTCTTT.

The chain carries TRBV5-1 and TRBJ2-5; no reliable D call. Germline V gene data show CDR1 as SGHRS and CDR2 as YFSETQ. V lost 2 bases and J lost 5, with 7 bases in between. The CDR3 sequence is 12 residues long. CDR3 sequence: CASSFPRETQYF. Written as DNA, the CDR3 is TGCGCCAGCAGCTTCCCTCGCGAGACCCAGTACTTC.

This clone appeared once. CDR3 in amino acids: CASSTGQIDEQYF. In nucleotides, the CDR3 is TGCGCCAGCAGCACGGGACAAATCGACGAGCAGTACTTC. The gene calls are TRBV5-1 and TRBJ2-7; maybe TRBD1 (6 bases). V was shortened by 4 bases and J by 5 bases, with 13 bases between the two germline ends. The CDR3 covers 13 residues. Looked up from germline, CDR1 is SGHRS and CDR2 is YFSETQ. The full variable domain, in which reference TRBV5-1 and TRBJ2-7 provide the parts outside the CDR3, is KAGVTQTPRYLIKTRGQQVTLSCSPISGHRSVSWYQQTPGQGLQFLFEYFSETQRNKGNFPGRFSGRQFSNSRSEMNVSTLELGDSALYLCASSTGQIDEQYFGPGTRLTVT.

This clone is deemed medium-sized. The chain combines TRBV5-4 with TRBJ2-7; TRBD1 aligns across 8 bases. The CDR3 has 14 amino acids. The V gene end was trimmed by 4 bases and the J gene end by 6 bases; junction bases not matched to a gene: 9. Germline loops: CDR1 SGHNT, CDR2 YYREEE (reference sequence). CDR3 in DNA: TGTGCCAGCAGCCCCCGGACAGGGTTTCGCGAGCAGTACTTC. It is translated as CASSPRTGFREQYF. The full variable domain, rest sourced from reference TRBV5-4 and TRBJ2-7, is ETGVTQSPTHLIKTRGQQVTLRCSSQSGHNTVSWYQQALGQGPQFIFQYYREEENGRGNFPPRFSGLQFPNYSSELNVNALELDDSALYLCASSPRTGFREQYFGPGTRLTVT.

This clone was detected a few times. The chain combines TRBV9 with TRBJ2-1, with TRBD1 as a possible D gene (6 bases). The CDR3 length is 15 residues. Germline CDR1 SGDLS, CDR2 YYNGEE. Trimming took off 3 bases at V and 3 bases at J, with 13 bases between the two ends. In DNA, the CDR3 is TGTGCCAGCAGCGCAACAGGGACCCTCTACAATGAGCAGTTCTTC. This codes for CASSATGTLYNEQFF.

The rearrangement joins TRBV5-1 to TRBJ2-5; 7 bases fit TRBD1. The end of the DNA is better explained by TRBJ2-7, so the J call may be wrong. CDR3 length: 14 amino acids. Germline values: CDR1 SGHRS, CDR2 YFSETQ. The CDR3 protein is CASQNPTGNYEQYF. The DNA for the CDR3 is TGCGCCAGCCAGAACCCGACAGGGAACTACGAGCAGTACTTC.

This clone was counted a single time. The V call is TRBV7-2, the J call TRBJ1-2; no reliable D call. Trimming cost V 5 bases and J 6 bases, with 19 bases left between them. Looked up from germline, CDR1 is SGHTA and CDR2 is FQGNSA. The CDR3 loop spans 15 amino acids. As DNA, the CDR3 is TGTGCCAGCAGCCCCCAACCGGGCTCGAGAGATGGCTACACCTTC. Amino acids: CASSPQPGSRDGYTF.

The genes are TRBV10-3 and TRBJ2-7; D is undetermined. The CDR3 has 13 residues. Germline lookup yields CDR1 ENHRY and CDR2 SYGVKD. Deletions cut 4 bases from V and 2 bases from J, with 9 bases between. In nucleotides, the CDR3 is TGTGCCATCAGTGTTCTGGCGACCTACGAGCAGTACTTC. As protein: CAISVLATYEQYF.

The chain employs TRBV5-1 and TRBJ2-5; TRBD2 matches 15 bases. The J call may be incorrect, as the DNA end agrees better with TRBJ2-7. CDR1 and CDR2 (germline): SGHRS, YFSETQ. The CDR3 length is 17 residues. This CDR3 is CASSLGGLAGGTYEQYF. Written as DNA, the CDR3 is TGCGCCAGCAGCTTGGGAGGACTAGCGGGAGGGACCTACGAGCAGTACTTC.

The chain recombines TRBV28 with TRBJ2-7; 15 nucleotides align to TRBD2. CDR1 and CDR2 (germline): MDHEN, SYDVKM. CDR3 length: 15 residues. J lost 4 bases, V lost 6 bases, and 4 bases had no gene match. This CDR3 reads CASRSGTSGRYEQYF. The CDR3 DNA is TGTGCCAGCAGATCGGGGACTAGCGGGAGGTACGAGCAGTACTTC.

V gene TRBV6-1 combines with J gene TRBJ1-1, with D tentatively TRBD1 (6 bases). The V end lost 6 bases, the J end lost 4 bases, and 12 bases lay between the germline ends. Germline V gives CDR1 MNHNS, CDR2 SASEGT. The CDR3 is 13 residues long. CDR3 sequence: CASRRGGSTEAFF. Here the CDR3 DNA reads TGTGCCAGCAGGCGAGGGGGTAGCACTGAAGCTTTCTTT.

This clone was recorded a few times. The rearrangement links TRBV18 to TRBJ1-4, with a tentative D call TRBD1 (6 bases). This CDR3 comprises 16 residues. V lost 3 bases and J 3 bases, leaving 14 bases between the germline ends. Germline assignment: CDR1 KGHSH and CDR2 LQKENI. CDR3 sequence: CASSPRQAVANEKLFF. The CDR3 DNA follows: TGTGCCAGCTCACCCCGACAGGCCGTGGCTAATGAAAAACTGTTTTTT.

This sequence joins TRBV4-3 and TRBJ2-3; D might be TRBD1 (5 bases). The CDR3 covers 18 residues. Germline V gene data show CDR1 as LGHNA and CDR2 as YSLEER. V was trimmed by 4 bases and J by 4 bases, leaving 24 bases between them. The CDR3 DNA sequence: TGCGCCAGCAGCCCAAAAGTCAGTGGACGGACAAGGGCAGATACGCAGTATTTT. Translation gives CASSPKVSGRTRADTQYF.

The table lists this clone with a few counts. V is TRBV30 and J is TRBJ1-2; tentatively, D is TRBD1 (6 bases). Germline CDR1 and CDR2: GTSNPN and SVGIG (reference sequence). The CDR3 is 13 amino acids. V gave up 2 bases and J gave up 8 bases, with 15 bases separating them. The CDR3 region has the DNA TGTGCCTGGAGTACCTCCAGGGGTACAGGCTACACCTTC. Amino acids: CAWSTSRGTGYTF.

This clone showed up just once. The CDR3 reads CASSLLKAGNTIYF. As DNA, the CDR3 is TGTGCCAGCAGCCTTCTCAAGGCCGGTAACACCATATATTTT. The rearrangement uses TRBV16 and TRBJ1-3; D gene unclear. Trimming removed 4 bases from V and 7 bases from J, with 14 bases in between. CDR3 length: 14 amino acids. Per the germline V gene, CDR1 is KGHSY and CDR2 is FQNENV. The full variable domain, rest sourced from reference TRBV16 and TRBJ1-3, is GEEVAQTPKHLVRGEGQKAKLYCAPIKGHSYVFWYQQVLKNEFKFLISFQNENVFDETGMPKERFSAKCLPNSPCSLEIQATKLEDSAVYFCASSLLKAGNTIYFGEGSWLTVV.

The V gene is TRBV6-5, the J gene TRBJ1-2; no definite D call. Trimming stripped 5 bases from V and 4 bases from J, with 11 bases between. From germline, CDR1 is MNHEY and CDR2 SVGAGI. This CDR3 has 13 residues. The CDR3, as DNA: TGTGCCAGCAGTGAGTTGATCCGCTATGGCTACACCTTC. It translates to CASSELIRYGYTF.

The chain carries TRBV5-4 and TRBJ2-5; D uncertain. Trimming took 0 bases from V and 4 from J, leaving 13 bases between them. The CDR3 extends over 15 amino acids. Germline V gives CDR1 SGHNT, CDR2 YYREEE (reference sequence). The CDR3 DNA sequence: TGTGCCAGCAGCTTGGACCCCTCGGTGAGAGAGACCCAGTACTTC. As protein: CASSLDPSVRETQYF.

Here the CDR3 DNA reads TGCGCCAGCAGCTTATTACGGGGGAACACTGAAGCTTTCTTT. Protein sequence: CASSLLRGNTEAFF. This chain links TRBV5-1 with TRBJ1-1; no clear D gene. Deletions cut 2 bases from V and 1 base from J, with 9 bases between. The CDR3 totals 14 residues. Germline assignment: CDR1 SGHRS and CDR2 YFSETQ.

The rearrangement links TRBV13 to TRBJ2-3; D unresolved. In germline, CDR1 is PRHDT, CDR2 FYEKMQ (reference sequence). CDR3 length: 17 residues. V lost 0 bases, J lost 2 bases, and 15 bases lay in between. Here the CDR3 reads CASSLGRLPLTTDTQYF. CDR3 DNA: TGTGCCAGCAGCTTAGGCAGGCTACCGCTCACCACAGATACGCAGTATTTT.

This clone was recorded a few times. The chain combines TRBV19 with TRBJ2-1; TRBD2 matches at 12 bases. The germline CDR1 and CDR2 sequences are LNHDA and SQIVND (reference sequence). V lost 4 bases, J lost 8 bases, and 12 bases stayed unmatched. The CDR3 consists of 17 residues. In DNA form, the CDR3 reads TGTGCCAGTAGTAAGGGTCTAGCGGGAGGGTATCGGGATGAGCAGTTCTTC. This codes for CASSKGLAGGYRDEQFF.

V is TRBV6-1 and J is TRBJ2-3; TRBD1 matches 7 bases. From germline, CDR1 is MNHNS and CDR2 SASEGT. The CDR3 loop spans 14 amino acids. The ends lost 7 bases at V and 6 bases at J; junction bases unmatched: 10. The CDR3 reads CASKNRGARDTQYF. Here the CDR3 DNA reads TGTGCCAGCAAAAACAGGGGAGCTAGGGATACGCAGTATTTT.

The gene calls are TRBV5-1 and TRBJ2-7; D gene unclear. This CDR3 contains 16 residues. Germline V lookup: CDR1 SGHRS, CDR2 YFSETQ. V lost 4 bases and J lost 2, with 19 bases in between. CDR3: CASSPRRSSGTYEQYF. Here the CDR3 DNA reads TGCGCCAGCAGCCCTCGCCGATCATCTGGGACCTACGAGCAGTACTTC.

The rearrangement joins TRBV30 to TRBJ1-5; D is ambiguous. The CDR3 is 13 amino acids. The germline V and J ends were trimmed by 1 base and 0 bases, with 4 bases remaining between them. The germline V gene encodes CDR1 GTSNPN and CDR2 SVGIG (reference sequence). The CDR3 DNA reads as TGTGCCTGGAGTGGAGATAGCAATCAGCCCCAGCATTTT. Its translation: CAWSGDSNQPQHF. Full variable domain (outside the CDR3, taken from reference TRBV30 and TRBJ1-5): SQTIHQWPATLVQPVGSPLSLECTVEGTSNPNLYWYRQAAGRGLQLLFYSVGIGQISSEVPQNLSASRPQDRQFILSSKKLLLSDSGFYLCAWSGDSNQPQHFGDGTRLSIL.